One and the same sample provided the 9 T cell receptor beta chains below, sequenced in a study of CD8 T cells in Susac syndrome. Random hexamers were used to reverse transcribe the RNA input (about 0.5 to 1 ug). MiXCR was run by TCRdb on the immunoSEQ multiplex PCR reads, yielding one entry per CDR3 protein. The sample has over 100,000 distinct CDR3 sequences, 85% to 95% seen once. What was sequenced was CD8+ T cells from PBMCs. These receptors all come from a human donor in good health.

This chain connects TRBV30 to TRBJ1-1; 9 nucleotides match TRBD1. The CDR3 runs 14 residues. Unmatched junction bases numbered 10, after V lost 1 base and J lost 10 bases. Germline values: CDR1 GTSNPN, CDR2 SVGIG (reference sequence). CDR3 bases: TGTGCCTGGAGTGAGAGACAGGGGGGCGCACCAGCTTTCTTT. Its translation is CAWSERQGGAPAFF.

The chain links TRBV7-2 to TRBJ2-3, with TRBD2 matching 8 bases. From germline, CDR1 is SGHTA and CDR2 FQGNSA. The CDR3 extends over 14 amino acids. Trimming cost V 8 bases and J 4 bases; bases outside gene matches: 8. DNA for the CDR3: TGTGCCAGCGTTTCAGGGCGGGGGGCAGATACGCAGTATTTT. Its translation: CASVSGRGADTQYF. Variable domain in full (rest from reference TRBV7-2 and TRBJ2-3): GAGVSQSPSNKVTEKGKDVELRCDPISGHTALYWYRQSLGQGLEFLIYFQGNSAPDKSGLPSDRFSAERTGGSVSTLTIQRTQQEDSAVYLCASVSGRGADTQYFGPGTRLTVL.

The chain is built from TRBV19 and TRBJ2-7, with 7 bases fitting TRBD1. This CDR3 region has 15 residues. CDR1 and CDR2 (germline): LNHDA, SQIVND (reference sequence). V lost 5 bases, J lost 6 bases, and 13 bases stayed unmatched. CDR3 coding DNA: TGTGCCAGTAGTTCCAAACCGGGACAGTATCGCGAGCAGTACTTC. Residues: CASSSKPGQYREQYF.

This rearrangement joins TRBV19 to TRBJ1-1; weak D call: TRBD1 (5 bases). The CDR3 contains 15 residues. The germline V gene encodes CDR1 LNHDA and CDR2 SQIVND (reference sequence). Trimming removed 5 bases from V and 0 bases from J, with 13 bases in between. The CDR3 DNA sequence: TGTGCCAGTAGTGTTCTGGGGACCCTGAACACTGAAGCTTTCTTT. Translating it yields CASSVLGTLNTEAFF.

In DNA, the CDR3 is TGTGCCAGCAGTTTAGTGGGGACCAAAGCTTTCTTT. Protein sequence: CASSLVGTKAFF. The chain joins TRBV28 to TRBJ1-1; TRBD1 might be the D (5 bases). Germline V gene lookup returns CDR1 MDHEN and CDR2 SYDVKM. CDR3 length equals 12 residues. Trimming removed 2 bases at V and 9 bases at J, with 10 bases between. The whole variable domain, filled in from reference TRBV28 and TRBJ1-1, reads DVKVTQSSRYLVKRTGEKVFLECVQDMDHENMFWYRQDPGLGLRLIYFSYDVKMKEKGDIPEGYSVSREKKERFSLILESASTNQTSMYLCASSLVGTKAFFGQGTRLTVV.

In its sample, this clonotype was seen a few times. This rearrangement joins TRBV3-1 to TRBJ2-5; D gene ambiguous. Germline loops: CDR1 LGHDT, CDR2 YNNKEL (reference sequence). CDR3 length: 12 residues. Between the trimmed V and J ends, which lost 4 bases and 3 bases, there was a span of 6 bases. The CDR3 spells CASSPGKETQYF. DNA for the CDR3: TGTGCCAGCAGCCCGGGCAAAGAGACCCAGTACTTC.

The chain couples TRBV7-3 to TRBJ1-1; D is uncertain. Trimming took 2 bases from V and 5 from J, leaving 12 bases between them. Germline loops: CDR1 SGHTA, CDR2 FQGTGA. There are 14 residues in the CDR3. Here the CDR3 reads CASSLSGSETEAFF. The CDR3 nucleotides are TGTGCCAGCAGCTTATCGGGGTCCGAGACTGAAGCTTTCTTT. The variable domain in full, with the rest retrieved from reference TRBV7-3 and TRBJ1-1, is GAGVSQTPSNKVTEKGKYVELRCDPISGHTALYWYRQSLGQGPEFLIYFQGTGAADDSGLPNDRFFAVRPEGSVSTLKIQRTERGDSAVYLCASSLSGSETEAFFGQGTRLTVV.

The chain recombines TRBV5-4 with TRBJ2-1; 7 bases are a match to TRBD2. V dropped 3 bases and J dropped 8; count of bases not matched to a gene: 5. Germline values: CDR1 SGHNT, CDR2 YYREEE (reference sequence). The length of the CDR3 is 13 residues. The CDR3 DNA sequence: TGTGCCAGCAGCTCCGGGACTAAGGATGAGCAGTTCTTC. It codes for CASSSGTKDEQFF.

This clonotype appeared once. V and J are TRBV29-1 and TRBJ1-2; a weak D match, TRBD1 (6 bases). Trimming took off 2 bases at V and 5 bases at J, with 6 bases between the two ends. This CDR3 is 11 amino acids long. Germline V CDR1 and CDR2: SQVTM, ANQGSEA. DNA of the CDR3: TGCAGCGTTGAAACAGGGTATGGCTACACCTTC. This translates into CSVETGYGYTF.